The next 9 T cell receptor beta chains were all read from a single sample in a study of T-cell reconstitution after alpha-beta-depleted transplantation in children. Unique molecular identifiers were incorporated during preparation of the TCRbeta library. MiXCR was run by TCRdb on the PCR reads, yielding one entry per CDR3 protein. This table holds about 540,000 distinct CDR3 sequences, around 19% found once. Sequencing was performed on PBMCs from the stem cell graft donor, taken from the stem cell graft. The receptor source for this set is a human donor who donated a stem cell graft to a child with acute lymphoblastic leukemia.

This chain joins TRBV7-9 and TRBJ1-2, with 8 bases matching TRBD1. Trimming took 4 bases from V and 8 from J; bases not matched to a gene: 12. Germline assignment: CDR1 SEHNR and CDR2 FQNEAQ (reference sequence). The CDR3 totals 15 residues. CDR3 residues: CASSSLDRDGGGYTF. DNA for the CDR3: TGTGCCAGCAGCTCCTTGGACAGGGACGGTGGAGGCTACACCTTC.

This clonotype has more than one count but fewer than ten. CDR3 region: CSAPTSGWANEQFF. The CDR3 DNA sequence: TGCAGTGCTCCTACTAGCGGGTGGGCTAATGAGCAGTTCTTC. The chain recombines TRBV20-1 with TRBJ2-1; 9 bases are a match to TRBD2. The V segment lost 5 bases and the J segment 7 bases; nucleotides outside the gene matches: 9. In germline, CDR1 is DFQATT, CDR2 SNEGSKA (reference sequence). CDR3 length: 14 residues.

This clonotype was counted only a few times. V is TRBV27 and J is TRBJ2-1; D uncertain. The germline V and J ends were trimmed by 2 bases and 3 bases, with 8 bases remaining between them. CDR3 length equals 14 residues. The V gene's germline CDR1 is MNHEY and CDR2 SMNVEV (reference sequence). CDR3 loop: CASSLQAYYNEQFF. In DNA form, the CDR3 reads TGTGCCAGCAGTTTACAGGCCTACTACAATGAGCAGTTCTTC.

This clonotype occurred a few times. The V gene is TRBV5-1, the J gene TRBJ2-3, with 9 bases lining up with TRBD2. Germline V gives CDR1 SGHRS, CDR2 YFSETQ. The CDR3 runs 19 residues. V was pared by 0 bases and J by 3 bases, with 14 bases of the junction left unmatched. The CDR3 loop reads CASSLEAGGRLMATDTQYF. The CDR3 nucleotides read TGCGCCAGCAGCTTGGAAGCGGGAGGCAGATTGATGGCTACAGATACGCAGTATTTT.

This clonotype was picked up a small number of times. CDR3 sequence (DNA): TGTGCCAGCAGTTACTCAGCGGGTGAAGCTTTCTTT. Encoded protein: CASSYSAGEAFF. The chain carries TRBV6-5 and TRBJ1-1; D ambiguous. CDR1 is MNHEY and CDR2 is SVGAGI in the germline V gene. The CDR3 has 12 amino acids. V dropped 0 bases and J dropped 7 bases, with 6 bases sitting between them.

This chain connects TRBV6-5 to TRBJ2-3; 8 bases fit TRBD2. Germline V lookup: CDR1 MNHEY, CDR2 SVGAGI. This CDR3 region has 17 residues. Trimming cost V 2 bases and J 0 bases; bases outside gene matches: 7. The CDR3 DNA sequence: TGTGCCAGCAGTTACCCTGAAACTAGCGGCAGCACAGATACGCAGTATTTT. As protein: CASSYPETSGSTDTQYF.

This chain connects TRBV7-3 to TRBJ1-2; 12 bases align to TRBD1. The junction had 14 bases not matched to a gene; V was cut back by 5 bases and J by 4 bases. There are 18 residues in the CDR3. Germline CDR1 is SGHTA and CDR2 is FQGTGA. Here the CDR3 reads CASSAEGQGAAWSYGYTF. The CDR3 DNA follows: TGTGCCAGCAGCGCGGAGGGACAGGGGGCGGCTTGGAGCTATGGCTACACCTTC.

The chain combines TRBV20-1 with TRBJ2-7, with D possibly called TRBD1 or TRBD2 (5 bases each). The V end lost 0 bases, the J end lost 2 bases, and 17 bases lay between the germline ends. The CDR3 runs to 16 residues. Germline V gene lookup returns CDR1 DFQATT and CDR2 SNEGSKA (reference sequence). The chain's CDR3 is CSARDAYGTATYEQYF. The CDR3 DNA sequence: TGCAGTGCTAGAGATGCCTATGGGACGGCGACCTACGAGCAGTACTTC.

This clonotype has more than one count but fewer than ten. This sequence joins TRBV5-1 and TRBJ2-5, with 12 nucleotides matching TRBD2. CDR3 size: 16 residues. V shed 4 bases, J shed 2 bases, and the junction held 6 bases outside the gene matches. CDR1 is SGHRS, CDR2 YFSETQ, per germline. The CDR3 spells CASSPLLAGGQETQYF. CDR3 DNA sequence: TGCGCCAGCAGCCCCCTCCTAGCGGGAGGGCAAGAGACCCAGTACTTC.